These 23 T cell receptor beta chains originate from one sample sequenced in a study of vaccination and CD4 T cells after COVID-19. TCRdb used MiXCR to reprocess the PCR reads, holding one entry per CDR3 protein. The sample shows about 20,000 distinct CDR3 sequences, about 60% of them seen only once. The source was CD4+ T cells from blood, collected before SARS-CoV-2 vaccination. The receptors were sampled from a human donor who had recovered from COVID-19.

This clonotype appeared a few times. Sequence at one end of the junction differs from germline and may be a read error. The chain couples TRBV19 to TRBJ1-1, with D possibly TRBD1 on 5 matching bases. This CDR3 region has 14 residues. The germline CDR1 and CDR2 sequences are LNHDA and SQIVND (reference sequence). The CDR3 sequence: CASRPGREDTEAFF. The CDR3, as DNA: TGTGCCAGTAGACCCGGGAGGGAGGACACTGAGGCTTTCTTT.

This clonotype appeared once. The V gene is TRBV7-2, the J gene TRBJ2-1; 7 bases match TRBD2. The V gene's germline CDR1 is SGHTA and CDR2 FQGNSA. The CDR3 sequence is 14 residues long. V shed 6 bases, J shed 8 bases, and the junction held 10 bases outside the gene matches. CDR3 nucleotide sequence: TGTGCCAGCAGTCTGGCGACTAGCCAGGATGAGCAGTTCTTC. It yields the protein CASSLATSQDEQFF.

The chain joins TRBV4-2 to TRBJ2-2; possibly TRBD1 for D (5 bases). Trimming removed 1 base from V and 6 bases from J, with 6 bases in between. CDR3 size: 13 residues. Germline V gives CDR1 LGHNA, CDR2 YNFKEQ. The CDR3 loop reads CASSQVGAGELFF. CDR3 in DNA: TGTGCCAGCAGCCAAGTAGGGGCCGGGGAGCTGTTTTTT.

This clonotype was recorded a few times. CDR3 loop: CASRPTGLDTQYF. CDR3 in DNA: TGTGCCAGCAGGCCCACAGGGCTTGATACGCAGTATTTT. The chain has TRBV28 and TRBJ2-3; a weak D match, TRBD1 (6 bases). V lost 6 bases and J 6 bases, leaving 13 bases between the germline ends. Germline V gene data show CDR1 as MDHEN and CDR2 as SYDVKM. The CDR3 is 13 residues long.

This sequence joins TRBV20-1 and TRBJ2-1; 7 positions agree with TRBD2. Trimming removed 0 bases from V and 6 bases from J; junction bases left unmatched: 8. CDR3 size: 15 residues. Germline values: CDR1 DFQATT, CDR2 SNEGSKA (reference sequence). CDR3 nucleotide sequence: TGCAGTGCTAGAGATCCGGCAAGCGGGGCCAATGAGCAGTTCTTC. It yields the protein CSARDPASGANEQFF.

This clonotype came up a few times. V and J are TRBV2 and TRBJ1-1, with 9 bases fitting TRBD1. V trimming: 4 bases; J trimming: 7 bases; junction bases outside the gene matches: 4. Germline CDR1 SNHLY, CDR2 FYNNEI. CDR3 size: 13 residues. The DNA for the CDR3 is TGTGCCAGCAGTGCTACAGGGGGCGATGAAGCTTTCTTT. Residues: CASSATGGDEAFF. The full variable domain, its missing parts supplied by reference TRBV2 and TRBJ1-1, is EPEVTQTPSHQVTQMGQEVILRCVPISNHLYFYWYRQILGQKVEFLVSFYNNEISEKSEIFDDQFSVERPDGSNFTLKIRSTKLEDSAMYFCASSATGGDEAFFGQGTRLTVV.

The chain joins TRBV2 to TRBJ1-1; tentative D call: TRBD1 (6 bases). V was pared by 8 bases and J by 0 bases, with 13 bases between. The CDR3 has 14 amino acids. Germline values: CDR1 SNHLY, CDR2 FYNNEI. The CDR3 reads CASLTSGVNTEAFF. The CDR3 DNA reads as TGTGCCAGCCTCACTTCAGGGGTGAACACTGAAGCTTTCTTT.

The gene calls are TRBV2 and TRBJ2-7; 10 positions agree with TRBD1. CDR1 and CDR2 from the germline V gene are SNHLY and FYNNEI. Unmatched junction bases numbered 8, after V lost 8 bases and J lost 1 base. The CDR3 sequence is 15 residues long. Here the CDR3 reads CASGPGQGRSYEQYF. The CDR3 coding sequence is TGTGCCAGCGGTCCGGGACAGGGGAGATCCTACGAGCAGTACTTC.

The chain employs TRBV2 and TRBJ2-7, with 12 bases aligning to TRBD2. CDR1 is SNHLY and CDR2 is FYNNEI in the germline V gene. V was clipped by 6 bases and J by 3 bases; unmatched bases: 6. This CDR3 is 15 amino acids long. DNA of the CDR3: TGTGCCAGCAGGGGGGGACTAGCGGGCCGCTACGAGCAGTACTTC. It translates to CASRGGLAGRYEQYF.

The V call is TRBV6-1, the J call TRBJ1-2, with a tentative D call TRBD1 (6 bases). The germline V gene encodes CDR1 MNHNS and CDR2 SASEGT. The CDR3 covers 11 residues. Trimming removed 6 bases at V and 8 bases at J, with 10 bases between. As DNA, the CDR3 is TGTGCCAGCAGAAGGGGGGACGGCTACACCTTC. Its translation: CASRRGDGYTF.

A few counts support this clonotype. The rearrangement joins TRBV7-2 to TRBJ1-1, with D possibly TRBD1 on 5 matching bases. This CDR3 is 13 amino acids long. V lost 5 bases to trimming and J lost 0 bases, with 7 bases between them. Germline V gene data show CDR1 as SGHTA and CDR2 as FQGNSA. CDR3 sequence reads: CASSADMNTEAFF. The CDR3 DNA is TGTGCCAGCAGCGCGGACATGAACACTGAAGCTTTCTTT.

The chain uses TRBV7-3 and TRBJ2-3; 13 bases line up with TRBD2. V was clipped by 5 bases and J by 4 bases; unmatched bases: 9. CDR3 length: 17 residues. CDR1 is SGHTA and CDR2 is FQGTGA in the germline V gene. This chain's CDR3 is CASSDTGLAGVPDTQYF. The CDR3 DNA reads TGTGCCAGCAGCGACACCGGACTAGCGGGAGTTCCAGATACGCAGTATTTT.

In its sample, this clonotype was seen a few times. The gene calls are TRBV27 and TRBJ2-3; D is possibly TRBD1 or TRBD2 (5 bases each). V lost 6 bases to trimming and J lost 2 bases, with 15 bases between them. Germline CDR1 is MNHEY and CDR2 is SMNVEV (reference sequence). This CDR3 has 15 amino acids. The CDR3 here is CASRRGGQITDTQYF. CDR3 coding DNA: TGTGCCAGCAGGCGCGGAGGACAAATCACAGATACGCAGTATTTT.

This chain joins TRBV7-8 and TRBJ2-1; D is perhaps TRBD2 (7 bases). CDR1 and CDR2 (germline): SGHVS, FQNEAQ. The V end was cut by 5 bases, the J end by 5 bases, with 19 bases between. The CDR3 length is 16 residues. The CDR3 reads CASSKGGAMGNNEQFF. Written as DNA, the CDR3 is TGTGCCAGCAGCAAGGGGGGGGCCATGGGTAACAATGAGCAGTTCTTC.

The sample holds one count of this clonotype. V usage is TRBV20-1 and J usage is TRBJ2-1, with 8 bases fitting TRBD1. Germline-derived CDR1 and CDR2 are DFQATT and SNEGSKA (reference sequence). This CDR3 contains 14 residues. With 6 bases clipped from V and 4 bases from J, the junction kept 8 bases outside the gene matches. The CDR3 coding sequence is TGCAGTGCGACCGGGACAGGTCCATACAATGAGCAGTTCTTC. Translating gives CSATGTGPYNEQFF.

The V and J genes are TRBV11-2 and TRBJ1-2, with 10 bases identical to TRBD1. This CDR3 region has 15 residues. CDR1 and CDR2 from the germline V gene are SGHAT and FQNNGV. The trim removed 5 bases at V and 14 bases at J, leaving 17 bases unmatched. The CDR3: CASSPGTGVAQDQTF. As DNA, the CDR3 is TGTGCCAGCAGCCCGGGGACAGGGGTGGCCCAAGATCAGACCTTC.

The chain couples TRBV10-3 to TRBJ2-2, with D possibly TRBD1 on 5 matching bases. The CDR3 contains 13 residues. With 3 bases removed from V and 5 bases from J, the gap between germline ends came to 7 bases. Germline assignment: CDR1 ENHRY and CDR2 SYGVKD. The CDR3 DNA is TGTGCCATCAGTGATGACAGAACCGGGGAGCTGTTTTTT. Amino acid sequence: CAISDDRTGELFF.

The V call is TRBV7-9, the J call TRBJ2-7; TRBD2 might be the D (6 bases). Trimming took 2 bases from V and 2 from J, leaving 13 bases between them. This CDR3 is built from 15 residues. CDR1 and CDR2 (germline): SEHNR, FQNEAQ (reference sequence). CDR3 DNA: TGTGCCAGCAGCTTATATCGGCGGAGGGCCTACGAGCAGTACTTC. Protein sequence: CASSLYRRRAYEQYF.

This clonotype has a single count. The rearrangement links TRBV7-9 to TRBJ2-7; D remains unclear. CDR1 and CDR2 (germline): SEHNR, FQNEAQ (reference sequence). The CDR3 length is 12 residues. V lost 5 bases and J lost 5, with 10 bases in between. The CDR3 loop is CASSARNNEQYF. The CDR3 nucleotides are TGTGCCAGCAGCGCTCGTAATAACGAGCAGTACTTC.

The chain carries TRBV23-1 and TRBJ2-5; TRBD2 is a possible D gene (6 bases). TRBV23-1 is an ORF; its function is uncertain. The CDR3 is 13 residues long. Deletions cut 3 bases from V and 9 bases from J, with 14 bases between. CDR3 DNA sequence: TGCGCCAGCAGTCACCCCCTCGGGACTTCCCAGTACTTC. This codes for CASSHPLGTSQYF.

This chain uses TRBV28 with TRBJ2-7; D remains unclear. CDR3 length equals 13 residues. In germline, CDR1 is MDHEN, CDR2 SYDVKM. Trimming shortened V by 9 bases and J by 4 bases, and 16 bases separated the two germline ends. CDR3 amino acids: CASGLRPVYEQYF. CDR3 nucleotide sequence: TGTGCCAGTGGGTTGAGGCCTGTGTACGAGCAGTACTTC.

This clonotype was observed a handful of times. The rearrangement joins TRBV7-2 to TRBJ1-2; 8 bases agree with TRBD1. This CDR3 spans 13 amino acids. V shed 5 bases, J shed 4 bases, and the junction held 3 bases outside the gene matches. Germline V gene data show CDR1 as SGHTA and CDR2 as FQGNSA. The CDR3 is CASSDDRGYGYTF. The CDR3 DNA sequence: TGTGCCAGCAGCGACGACAGGGGCTATGGCTACACCTTC.

This chain connects TRBV19 to TRBJ2-1; D is ambiguous. V lost 5 bases and J lost 2, with 7 bases in between. This CDR3 spans 13 amino acids. The germline V gene has CDR1 LNHDA and CDR2 SQIVND (reference sequence). The CDR3 is CASSDLAYNEQFF. CDR3 coding DNA: TGTGCCAGTAGTGACCTAGCCTACAATGAGCAGTTCTTC. Full variable domain (remainder filled in from reference TRBV19 and TRBJ2-1): DGGITQSPKYLFRKEGQNVTLSCEQNLNHDAMYWYRQDPGQGLRLIYYSQIVNDFQKGDIAEGYSVSREKKESFPLTVTSAQKNPTAFYLCASSDLAYNEQFFGPGTRLTVL.